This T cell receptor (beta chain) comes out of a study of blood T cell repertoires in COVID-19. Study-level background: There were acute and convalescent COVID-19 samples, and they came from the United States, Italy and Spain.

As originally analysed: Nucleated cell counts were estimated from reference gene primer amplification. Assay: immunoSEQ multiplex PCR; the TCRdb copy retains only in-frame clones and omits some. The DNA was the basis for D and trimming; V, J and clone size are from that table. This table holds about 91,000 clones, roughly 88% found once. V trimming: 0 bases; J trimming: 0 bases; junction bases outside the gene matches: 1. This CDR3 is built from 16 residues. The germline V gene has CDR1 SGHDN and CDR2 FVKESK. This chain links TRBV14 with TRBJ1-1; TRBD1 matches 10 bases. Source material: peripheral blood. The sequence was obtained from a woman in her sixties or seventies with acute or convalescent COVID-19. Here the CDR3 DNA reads TGTGCCAGCAGCCAAGAGGGACAGGGGCTGAACACTGAAGCTTTCTTT. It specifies CASSQEGQGLNTEAFF. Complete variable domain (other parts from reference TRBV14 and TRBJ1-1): EAGVTQFPSHSVIEKGQTVTLRCDPISGHDNLYWYRRVMGKEIKFLLHFVKESKQDESGMPNNRFLAERTGGTYSTLKVQPAELEDSGVYFCASSQEGQGLNTEAFFGQGTRLTVV.